The 10 T cell receptor beta chains below come from one sample, sequenced in a study of shared clonotypes between healthy human individuals. The assay was immunoSEQ multiplex PCR, and TCRdb's table has in-frame clones only and misses some. The table has some 700,000 clones, 90% seen once. Sequencing input: memory CD8+ T cells from PBMCs. Subset reported: CD45RO+ cells pooled with CCR7-negative TemRA cells. The receptors were gathered from a young man in good health. Some clones in this sample may be carry-over from other donors' samples.

The rearrangement joins TRBV19 to TRBJ2-2; D gene ambiguous. Trimming took 7 bases from V and 1 from J, leaving 10 bases between them. CDR1 and CDR2 (germline): LNHDA, SQIVND (reference sequence). The CDR3 loop spans 14 amino acids. CDR3 loop: CASIDRVNTGELFF. The DNA for the CDR3 is TGTGCCAGTATAGATCGTGTGAACACCGGGGAGCTGTTTTTT.

The chain joins TRBV7-8 to TRBJ2-5; either TRBD1 or TRBD2 may fit D (6 bases each). This CDR3 has 14 residues. V was trimmed by 5 bases and J by 5 bases, leaving 15 bases between them. Germline CDR1 reads SGHVS; CDR2 reads FQNEAQ. The CDR3 loop is CASSPRQAGETQYF. CDR3 DNA: TGTGCCAGCAGCCCCCGACAGGCGGGGGAGACCCAGTACTTC.

V and J are TRBV7-8 and TRBJ1-1, with D unclear. CDR1 is SGHVS, CDR2 FQNEAQ, per germline. This CDR3 region has 14 residues. Trimming shortened V by 2 bases and J by 1 base, and 8 bases separated the two germline ends. DNA of the CDR3: TGTGCCAGCAGCTTAAGGCTTCGGAACACTGAAGCTTTCTTT. This sequence encodes CASSLRLRNTEAFF.

The rearrangement uses TRBV9 and TRBJ2-7, with D perhaps TRBD2 (6 bases). V was trimmed by 4 bases and J by 3 bases, leaving 17 bases between them. Germline CDR1 reads SGDLS; CDR2 reads YYNGEE. This CDR3 contains 15 residues. CDR3 sequence (DNA): TGTGCCAGCAGCCCCGGGGGATATCTAAACTACGAGCAGTACTTC. Translating gives CASSPGGYLNYEQYF. The full variable domain, with the rest looked up from reference TRBV9 and TRBJ2-7, is DSGVTQTPKHLITATGQRVTLRCSPRSGDLSVYWYQQSLDQGLQFLIQYYNGEERAKGNILERFSAQQFPDLHSELNLSSLELGDSALYFCASSPGGYLNYEQYFGPGTRLTVT.

V usage is TRBV5-5 and J usage is TRBJ2-7; D may be TRBD2 (6 bases). V was pared by 4 bases and J by 4 bases, with 12 bases between. CDR3 length: 13 residues. CDR1 and CDR2 (germline): SGHKS, YYEKEE (reference sequence). CDR3: CASSPRDSYEQYF. The CDR3 DNA is TGTGCCAGCAGCCCAAGGGACTCTTACGAGCAGTACTTC.

The CDR3 spells CASSDAATDTQYF. CDR3 bases: TGTGCCAGCAGTGACGCCGCTACAGATACGCAGTATTTT. V usage is TRBV6-4 and J usage is TRBJ2-3; D remains ambiguous. Germline V CDR1 and CDR2: MRHNA, SNTAGT. V was trimmed by 2 bases and J by 3 bases, leaving 6 bases between them. The CDR3 sequence is 13 residues long.

V and J are TRBV11-2 and TRBJ2-1; maybe TRBD1 (6 bases). Germline lookup yields CDR1 SGHAT and CDR2 FQNNGV. With 5 bases removed from V and 7 bases from J, the gap between germline ends came to 15 bases. The CDR3 is made up of 14 amino acids. The CDR3 loop reads CASSPSQGTNEQFF. The CDR3, as DNA: TGTGCCAGCAGCCCAAGCCAGGGGACGAATGAGCAGTTCTTC.

The chain is built from TRBV4-1 and TRBJ2-1, with 8 positions matching TRBD2. The V gene's germline CDR1 is MGHRA and CDR2 YSYEKL. The CDR3 is 17 amino acids. V lost 0 bases and J lost 3; bases outside the gene matches: 7. Here the CDR3 reads CASSQDLSSGHYNEQFF. CDR3 bases: TGCGCCAGCAGCCAAGACCTCTCTAGCGGGCACTACAATGAGCAGTTCTTC.

V gene TRBV13 combines with J gene TRBJ2-7, with 7 bases identical to TRBD2. The CDR3 spans 15 residues. Germline V CDR1 and CDR2: PRHDT, FYEKMQ (reference sequence). Trimming at V came to 1 base and at J to 7 bases, leaving 10 bases not matched to a gene. CDR3 DNA sequence: TGTGCCAGCAGCTTAGCGGCTAGCGGCATGGGAGAGCAGTACTTC. It yields the protein CASSLAASGMGEQYF.

The V gene is TRBV5-1, the J gene TRBJ2-3, with TRBD1 as a possible D gene (6 bases). The V end was cut by 0 bases, the J end by 5 bases, with 13 bases between. This CDR3 is built from 15 residues. From germline, CDR1 is SGHRS and CDR2 YFSETQ. CDR3: CASSLEGTTLDTQYF. CDR3 nucleotides: TGCGCCAGCAGCTTGGAAGGGACAACCCTAGATACGCAGTATTTT.